These T cell receptor beta chains were read from a single sample in a study of cytomegalovirus exposure and HLA in healthy donors. Using immunoSEQ multiplex PCR, the repertoire was profiled, and TCRdb retains in-frame clones only, with some absent. The table shows 150,000 to 200,000 clones, with about four fifths occurring only once. Material for sequencing was PBMCs. These receptors came from a woman younger than 30 in good health and CMV-seronegative. Each CDR3 is given with its conserved first and last residue. The D gene is left open where the match is weak. A row's size may be missing; if present it is once, few, many or a size class.

clone_size d_call j_call v_call cdr3_nt cdr3_aa
- - TRBJ2-7 TRBV27 TGTGCCAGCAGTTTGGGACATACTTACGAGCAGTACTTC CASSLGHTYEQYF
- - TRBJ1-2 TRBV19 TGTGCCAGTAGTTTCGGGGGGGGAGGGTATGGCTACACCTTC CASSFGGGGYGYTF
- - TRBJ1-2 TRBV5-5 TGTGCCAGCAGCTTGGAACAGTTCTATGGCTACACCTTC CASSLEQFYGYTF
- TRBD2 TRBJ2-5 TRBV28 TGTGCCAGCAGCCGGTATCCTAGCGGGAACCAAGAGACCCAGTACTTC CASSRYPSGNQETQYF
- TRBD2 TRBJ2-3 TRBV9 TGTGCCAGCAGCTTAGCGGGAGAGGGGACAGATACGCAGTATTTT CASSLAGEGTDTQYF
- TRBD1 TRBJ1-2 TRBV30 TGTGCCTGGCGGTTAGATTCAGGGGGCCTCTATGGCTACACCTTC CAWRLDSGGLYGYTF
- - TRBJ1-1 TRBV6-6 TGTGCCAGCAGTTACAGCTCCAACACTGAAGCTTTCTTT CASSYSSNTEAFF
- TRBD2 TRBJ2-3 TRBV30 TGTGCCTGGAGTGTGTCCGGGAGGTCTGGAGATACGCAGTATTTT CAWSVSGRSGDTQYF
few - TRBJ1-5 TRBV6-1 TGTGCCAGCAGTGAAGAAGCGATTGGTCAGCCCCAGCATTTT CASSEEAIGQPQHF
- - TRBJ1-1 TRBV7-2 TGTGCCAGCAGCTTAGCCGGGGGAAACACTGAAGCTTTCTTT CASSLAGGNTEAFF
- - TRBJ1-5 TRBV19 TGTGCCAGTAGTATAGGACAGTTTAGCAATCAGCCCCAGCATTTT CASSIGQFSNQPQHF
- - TRBJ2-1 TRBV27 TGTGCCAGCAGTTTCCAGAATGAGCAGTTCTTC CASSFQNEQFF
- - TRBJ1-5 TRBV7-9 TGTGCCAGCAGCGCAACTCGTTTAAACAGTGAGCCCCAGCATTTT CASSATRLNSEPQHF
- - TRBJ2-1 TRBV5-1 TGCGCCAGCAGCTTGGGTCAGGGTCGAGATTCAAGTGAGCAGTTCTTC CASSLGQGRDSSEQFF
- - TRBJ1-2 TRBV19 TGTGCCAGTAGTATAATGGACACTACCTCGTATGGCTACACCTTC CASSIMDTTSYGYTF
- TRBD2 TRBJ2-1 TRBV29-1 TGCAGCGTTCGCGGGAGGGCCGACAATGAGCAGTTCTTC CSVRGRADNEQFF
- - TRBJ1-5 TRBV18 TGTGCCAGCTCCGCGGACAGAGTCGACTCGCCCCAGCATTTT CASSADRVDSPQHF
once - TRBJ1-1 TRBV28 TGTGCCAGCAGTTTCCGCAGGGGAGGGGGAGCTTTCTTT CASSFRRGGGAFF
- TRBD1 TRBJ2-1 TRBV10-2 TGCGCCAGCGGAGTGGTGGGACAGGGGGCGCGTTATGAGCAGTTCTTC CASGVVGQGARYEQFF
- - TRBJ2-3 TRBV21-1 TGTGCCAGCAGCAAAGGGGTAAGGGACTTCTCCTCACAAAGCACAGATACGCAGTATTTT CASSKGVRDFSSQSTDTQYF
- - TRBJ2-3 TRBV21-1 TGTGCCAGGAGAGGAGGCCCCCGGCAGTATTTT CARRGGPRQYF
few - TRBJ2-4 TRBV4-3 TGCGCCAGCAGCCAAGGGACAGAGATAGCCAAAAACATTCAGTACTTC CASSQGTEIAKNIQYF
- - TRBJ2-3 TRBV18 TGTGCCAGCTCACTACTCCGCACAGATACGCAGTATTTT CASSLLRTDTQYF
- TRBD1 TRBJ1-2 TRBV5-1 TGCGCCAGCAGCTTGGGGGACAGGTCTAACTATGGCTACACCTTC CASSLGDRSNYGYTF
- TRBD1 TRBJ2-7 TRBV2 TGTGCCAGCAGTGACCCCTCTCAGGGGGAGTCGGTCTACGAGCAGTACTTC CASSDPSQGESVYEQYF
- - TRBJ1-4 TRBV5-6 TGTGCCAGCAGCCAGCGCACAGGGTGGAATGAAAAACTGTTTTTT CASSQRTGWNEKLFF
- TRBD2 TRBJ2-7 TRBV19 TGTGCCAGTAGTATAGGTAGCGGGAGCGGCTACGAGCAGTACTTC CASSIGSGSGYEQYF
- - TRBJ2-6 TRBV5-4 TGTGCCAGCAGCTTAAGGGGCCTCGGGGCCAACGTCCTGACTTTC CASSLRGLGANVLTF
few - TRBJ2-3 TRBV5-6 TGTGCCAGCAGCTTGTTATATACGCAGTATTTT CASSLLYTQYF
- TRBD2 TRBJ2-5 TRBV11-2 TGTGCCAGCAGCTTAGCAGGGACTAGCGGGAGTCTGGAAGAGACCCAGTACTTC CASSLAGTSGSLEETQYF